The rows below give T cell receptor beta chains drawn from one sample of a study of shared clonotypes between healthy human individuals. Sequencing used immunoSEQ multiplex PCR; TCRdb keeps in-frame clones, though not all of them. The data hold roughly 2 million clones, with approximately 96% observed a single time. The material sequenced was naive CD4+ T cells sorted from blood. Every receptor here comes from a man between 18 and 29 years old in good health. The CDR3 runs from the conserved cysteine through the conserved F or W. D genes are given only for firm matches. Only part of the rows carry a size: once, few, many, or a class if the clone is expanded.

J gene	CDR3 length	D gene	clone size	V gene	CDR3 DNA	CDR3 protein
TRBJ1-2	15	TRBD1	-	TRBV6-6	TGTGCCAGCAGTTACGCCGGGACAGCAAACTATGGCTACACCTTC	CASSYAGTANYGYTF
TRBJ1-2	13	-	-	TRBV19	TGTGCCAGTAGTCTACAGGACAGAGATGGCTACACCTTC	CASSLQDRDGYTF
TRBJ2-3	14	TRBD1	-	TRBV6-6	TGTGCCAGCAAGACAGGGGGCTGGACAGATACGCAGTATTTT	CASKTGGWTDTQYF
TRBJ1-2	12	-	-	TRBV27	TGTGCCAGCAGTTTATACGTTGGTGGCTACACCTTC	CASSLYVGGYTF
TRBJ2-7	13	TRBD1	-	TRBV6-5	TGTGCCGGGGACAGGCGCAGCTCCTACGAGCAGTACTTC	CAGDRRSSYEQYF
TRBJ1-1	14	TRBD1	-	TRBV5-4	TGTGCCAGCAGCTCAGGGGGCACGGGGACTGAAGCTTTCTTT	CASSSGGTGTEAFF
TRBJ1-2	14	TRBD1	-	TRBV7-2	TGTGCCAGCAGCTTAGCCGGGACAGGGAAAGGCTACACCTTC	CASSLAGTGKGYTF
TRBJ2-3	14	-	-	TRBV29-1	TGCAGCGTTGAAAGGGGATCTAGCACAGATACGCAGTATTTT	CSVERGSSTDTQYF
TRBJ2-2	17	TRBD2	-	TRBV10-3	TGTGCCATCAGAGGAAAAGCGGGACTAGGGGGGACCGGGGAGCTGTTTTTT	CAIRGKAGLGGTGELFF
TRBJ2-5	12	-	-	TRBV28	TGTGCCAGCAGCTGGGCGGCGGGGACCCAGTACTTC	CASSWAAGTQYF
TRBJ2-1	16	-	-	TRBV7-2	TGTGCCAGCAGCCTTCAAGGGCGGCCCGCCTACAATGAGCAGTTCTTC	CASSLQGRPAYNEQFF
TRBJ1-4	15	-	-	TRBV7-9	TGTGCCAGCAGCAGGCCAGGTCAAACTAATGAAAAACTGTTTTTT	CASSRPGQTNEKLFF
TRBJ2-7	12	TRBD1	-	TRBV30	TGTGCCGGAAGACAGGGGCAGTACGAGCAGTACTTC	CAGRQGQYEQYF
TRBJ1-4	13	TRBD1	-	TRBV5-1	TGCGCCAGCAGAACAGGGGGCGCGGATAAACTGTTTTTT	CASRTGGADKLFF
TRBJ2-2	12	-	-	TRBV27	TGTGCCAGCAGTGCGAACACCGGGGAGCTGTTTTTT	CASSANTGELFF
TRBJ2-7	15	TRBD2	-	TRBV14	TGTGCCAGCAGCCAATCGGGACTAGCTGGGTACGAGCAGTACTTC	CASSQSGLAGYEQYF
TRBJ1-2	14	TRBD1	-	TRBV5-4	TGTGCCAGCATCGTAGACAGGGAGCGTGGGGGCTACACCTTC	CASIVDRERGGYTF
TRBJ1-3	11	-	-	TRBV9	TGTGCCAGCAGGAACAGGGACACCATATATTTT	CASRNRDTIYF
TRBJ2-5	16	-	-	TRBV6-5	TGTGCCAGCAGTTACTCGTGGCAGGGCCCCCAAGAGACCCAGTACTTC	CASSYSWQGPQETQYF
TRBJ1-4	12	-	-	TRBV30	TGTGCCTGGAGTGTGAAACTCGAAAAACTGTTTTTT	CAWSVKLEKLFF
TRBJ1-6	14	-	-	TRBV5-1	TGCGCCAGCAGCCCGGGACCTGACTATTCACCCCTCCACTTT	CASSPGPDYSPLHF
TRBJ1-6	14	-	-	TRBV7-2	TGTGCCAGCAGCCCTGAGGGTTATAATTCACCCCTCCACTTT	CASSPEGYNSPLHF
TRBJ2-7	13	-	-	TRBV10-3	TGTGCCATCAGCCGCGGTGAAGCCTACGAGCAGTACTTC	CAISRGEAYEQYF
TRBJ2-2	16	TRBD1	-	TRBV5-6	TGTGCCAGCAGCTTCTCTTGGACAGGGAACACCGGGGAGCTGTTTTTT	CASSFSWTGNTGELFF
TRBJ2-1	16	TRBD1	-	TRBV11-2	TGTGCCAGCAGCTTAACTTCCCGGACAGGGGGCACTGAGCAGTTCTTC	CASSLTSRTGGTEQFF
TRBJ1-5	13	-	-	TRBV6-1	TGTGCCAGCATGGCCACGGCCAATCAGCCCCAGCATTTT	CASMATANQPQHF
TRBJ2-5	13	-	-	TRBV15	TGTGCCACCAGCAGAGATTCTTCAGAGACCCAGTACTTC	CATSRDSSETQYF
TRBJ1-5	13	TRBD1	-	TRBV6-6	TGTGCCAGCAGTCCCACAGGGGATCAGCCCCAGCATTTT	CASSPTGDQPQHF
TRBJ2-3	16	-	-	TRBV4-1	TGCGCCAGCAGCCCCCGAGGCGAGGGGTCGGCAGATACGCAGTATTTT	CASSPRGEGSADTQYF
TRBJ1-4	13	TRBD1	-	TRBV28	TGTGCCATCACCGGGACAGACTCCGGGAAACTGTTTTTT	CAITGTDSGKLFF
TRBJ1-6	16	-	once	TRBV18	TGTGCCAGCTCACCCGGACAGCCGATCTATAATTCACCCCTCCACTTT	CASSPGQPIYNSPLHF
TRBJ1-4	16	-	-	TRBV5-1	TGCGCCAGCAGCCTTGGGTCCAGGGTGGTTTATGAAAAACTGTTTTTT	CASSLGSRVVYEKLFF
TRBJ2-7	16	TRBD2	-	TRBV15	TGTGCCACCAGCCTGTGGGGAGCGGGAGGGCCCTACGAGCAGTACTTC	CATSLWGAGGPYEQYF
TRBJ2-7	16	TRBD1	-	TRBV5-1	TGCGCCAGCAGCTTGGTTGTGGGGACAGGGACCTACGAGCAGTACTTC	CASSLVVGTGTYEQYF
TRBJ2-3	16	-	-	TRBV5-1	TGCGCCAGCAGCTTAATGGCGGGGAGAAATACAGATACGCAGTATTTT	CASSLMAGRNTDTQYF
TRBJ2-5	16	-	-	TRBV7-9	TGTGCCAGCGCGAACTGGGAGGCAGGGACCAAAGAGACCCAGTACTTC	CASANWEAGTKETQYF
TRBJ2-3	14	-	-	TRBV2	TGTGCCAGCAGGAGGGACCGTAGCACAGATACGCAGTATTTT	CASRRDRSTDTQYF
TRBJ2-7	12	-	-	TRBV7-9	TGTGCCAGCAGCTTAGAACCATACGAGCAGTACTTC	CASSLEPYEQYF
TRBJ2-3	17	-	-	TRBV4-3	TGCGCCAGCAGCCAAGAGGTCATAGACAGGAAACCAGATACGCAGTATTTT	CASSQEVIDRKPDTQYF
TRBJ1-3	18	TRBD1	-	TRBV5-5	TGTGCCAGCAGCTTGGGGCAAAGACAGGGCCTCTCTGGAAACACCATATATTTT	CASSLGQRQGLSGNTIYF
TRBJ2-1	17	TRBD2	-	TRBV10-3	TGTGCCATCAGTGAGTCGATACTAGCGGGAGAGGGCAATGAGCAGTTCTTC	CAISESILAGEGNEQFF
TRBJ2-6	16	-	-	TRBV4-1	TGCGCCAGCAGCCGAAGAGAGATCTCTGGGGCCAACGTCCTGACTTTC	CASSRREISGANVLTF
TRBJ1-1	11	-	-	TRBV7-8	TGTGCCAGCAGCTCTTCGGGTGAAGCTTTCTTT	CASSSSGEAFF
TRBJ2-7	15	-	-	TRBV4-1	TGCGCCAGCAGCCAAGATTTAGGGTCTTCCTACGAGCAGTACTTC	CASSQDLGSSYEQYF
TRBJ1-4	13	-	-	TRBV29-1	TGCAGCGTTGAGCAGGGAGGGAATGAAAAACTGTTTTTT	CSVEQGGNEKLFF
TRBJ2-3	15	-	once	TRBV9	TGTGCCAGCAGCGTACTCTCGGGCTGGGGAGATACGCAGTATTTT	CASSVLSGWGDTQYF
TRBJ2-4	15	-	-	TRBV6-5	TGTGCCAGCAGCACCCTCGGGGCGGCCAAAAACATTCAGTACTTC	CASSTLGAAKNIQYF
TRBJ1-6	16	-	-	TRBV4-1	TGCGCCAGCAGCCAGGGCTGGGGACGGAATAATTCACCCCTCCACTTT	CASSQGWGRNNSPLHF
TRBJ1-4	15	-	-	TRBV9	TGTGCCAGCAGCGTAGAGGGAACAACTAATGAAAAACTGTTTTTT	CASSVEGTTNEKLFF
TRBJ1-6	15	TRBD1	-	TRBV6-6	TGTGCCAGCAGCGAAGACAGGGTAGGGAATTCACCCCTCCACTTT	CASSEDRVGNSPLHF
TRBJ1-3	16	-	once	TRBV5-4	TGTGCCAGCAGCGGATCCGGGACGCCAGGAGGAAACACCATATATTTT	CASSGSGTPGGNTIYF
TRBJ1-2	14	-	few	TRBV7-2	TGTGCCAGCAGTTTACCAAGACCGCGGTTGGGCTACACCTTC	CASSLPRPRLGYTF
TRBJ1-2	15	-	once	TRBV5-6	TGTGCCAGCAGCTATGTGTACGGGGCCTACTATGGCTACACCTTC	CASSYVYGAYYGYTF